The clone carrying this T cell receptor beta chain was picked up one time. TCRdb's table, derived via immunoSEQ multiplex PCR, lists solely in-frame clones and lacks some. Seen here are under 150,000 clones, 90% observed once, and the top ten hold less than 2%. These data are taken from a study of blood T cell repertoires in COVID-19. The wider study: The origin of the acute and convalescent COVID-19 samples was the United States, Italy and Spain. PBMCs, B-cell-depleted T cells, or T cells were the source of the cDNA or gDNA that made up the material.

The V end lost 2 bases, the J end lost 11 bases, and 13 bases lay between the germline ends. Germline V gene lookup returns CDR1 SEHNR and CDR2 FQNEAQ (reference sequence). This CDR3 is built from 14 residues. Sequenced material: peripheral blood. The receptor was isolated from a human donor with active COVID-19. The donor label of this sample is uncertain. The rearrangement links TRBV7-9 to TRBJ1-6; tentative D call: TRBD1 (6 bases). As DNA, the CDR3 is TGTGCCAGCAGCTTAACAGGGTTTGTGGCACCCCTCCACTTT. This sequence encodes CASSLTGFVAPLHF.